These 17 T cell receptor beta chains share one sample of origin, sequenced in a study of blood T cell repertoires in COVID-19. Using immunoSEQ multiplex PCR, the repertoire was profiled, and TCRdb retains in-frame clones only, with some absent. In the table there are roughly 300,000 clones, roughly 85% of which are singletons. The sequenced sample was PBMCs or T cells enriched from blood (not recorded which). All receptors come from a woman between 25 and 40 years old who had recovered from COVID-19.

This clone has only one observation. The chain combines TRBV14 with TRBJ2-5, with TRBD1 matching 7 bases. Germline values: CDR1 SGHDN, CDR2 FVKESK. Trimming at V came to 5 bases and at J to 5 bases, leaving 8 bases not matched to a gene. The CDR3 extends over 14 amino acids. Written as DNA, the CDR3 is TGTGCCAGCAGCTCCCGGGACAGCAGGGAGACCCAGTACTTC. Translated: CASSSRDSRETQYF.

This clone appeared once. The chain carries TRBV20-1 and TRBJ1-1; D is ambiguous. The CDR3 contains 13 residues. Trimming cost V 3 bases and J 0 bases, with 8 bases left between them. Germline CDR1 is DFQATT and CDR2 is SNEGSKA (reference sequence). The CDR3 loop reads CSASSTMNTEAFF. The CDR3 bases are TGCAGTGCTAGTAGTACAATGAACACTGAAGCTTTCTTT.

This clone appeared once. V usage is TRBV13 and J usage is TRBJ2-3; a weak D match, TRBD2 (7 bases). The CDR3 spans 17 residues. V was pared by 2 bases and J by 4 bases, with 19 bases between. Germline values: CDR1 PRHDT, CDR2 FYEKMQ (reference sequence). The DNA of the CDR3 is TGTGCCAGCAGCTTAACGGGTGGGGGGGCGGAAGCAGATACGCAGTATTTT. This codes for CASSLTGGGAEADTQYF.

This chain connects TRBV19 to TRBJ1-1; D may be TRBD1 (5 bases). Germline assignment: CDR1 LNHDA and CDR2 SQIVND (reference sequence). V was clipped by 4 bases and J by 5 bases, with 14 bases between them. There are 14 residues in the CDR3. CDR3 bases: TGTGCCAGTAGTACGAGACGGGAGGGGACTGAAGCTTTCTTT. Translation: CASSTRREGTEAFF.

The V gene is TRBV30, the J gene TRBJ2-3, with D possibly matching TRBD2 (6 bases). Trimming shortened V by 3 bases and J by 5 bases, and 12 bases separated the two germline ends. The CDR3 has 13 amino acids. The germline CDR1 and CDR2 sequences are GTSNPN and SVGIG (reference sequence). The CDR3 spells CAWSPWGVDTQYF. In DNA, the CDR3 is TGTGCCTGGAGCCCCTGGGGGGTAGATACGCAGTATTTT.

The sample holds a few counts of this clone. The V and J genes are TRBV7-2 and TRBJ2-3; TRBD2 might be the D (6 bases). V was pared by 0 bases and J by 2 bases, with 12 bases between. The CDR3 totals 16 residues. Germline V gene lookup returns CDR1 SGHTA and CDR2 FQGNSA. The CDR3 DNA reads as TGTGCCAGCAGCTTAGCCGCGGGACTCAACACAGATACGCAGTATTTT. It yields the protein CASSLAAGLNTDTQYF.

The chain links TRBV7-3 to TRBJ2-5; 10 nucleotides agree with TRBD1. The V gene end was trimmed by 0 bases and the J gene end by 1 base; junction bases not matched to a gene: 2. Germline CDR1 and CDR2: SGHTA and FQGTGA. The CDR3 runs to 16 residues. DNA for the CDR3: TGTGCCAGCAGCTTAACTGGGACAGGGGTCCAAGAGACCCAGTACTTC. It is translated as CASSLTGTGVQETQYF.

The chain is built from TRBV23-1 and TRBJ1-1; tentative D call: TRBD1 (5 bases). TRBV23-1 is annotated as an ORF whose role is uncertain. This CDR3 has 13 amino acids. Trimming took 2 bases from V and 1 from J, leaving 5 bases between them. The CDR3 nucleotides read TGCGCCAGCAGTCAAGGACAGAACACTGAAGCTTTCTTT. As protein: CASSQGQNTEAFF.

The chain combines TRBV4-2 with TRBJ1-2; a possible D gene is TRBD1 (5 bases). Germline lookup yields CDR1 LGHNA and CDR2 YNFKEQ. The CDR3 has 16 amino acids. Trimming cost V 0 bases and J 3 bases, with 14 bases left between them. The CDR3 region is CASSQDGAIGDYGYTF. In nucleotides, the CDR3 is TGTGCCAGCAGCCAAGATGGGGCAATAGGGGACTATGGCTACACCTTC.

This chain uses TRBV19 with TRBJ1-6; D may be TRBD1 (6 bases). CDR1 and CDR2 (germline): LNHDA, SQIVND (reference sequence). Trimming pared 5 bases from V and 7 bases from J, leaving 15 bases between. This CDR3 has 15 amino acids. The CDR3 reads CASSGGGVGNSPLHF. CDR3 coding DNA: TGTGCCAGTAGTGGGGGGGGCGTCGGAAATTCACCCCTCCACTTT.

The chain recombines TRBV5-1 with TRBJ1-2, with D perhaps matching TRBD1 (5 bases). CDR1 SGHRS and CDR2 YFSETQ come from the germline V gene. V was trimmed by 6 bases and J by 3 bases, leaving 15 bases between them. CDR3 size: 14 residues. This CDR3 reads CASTRPGEHYGYTF. As DNA, the CDR3 is TGCGCCAGCACCCGTCCGGGGGAGCACTATGGCTACACCTTC.

This chain connects TRBV7-3 to TRBJ2-3, with D perhaps matching TRBD1 (6 bases). Trimming cost V 6 bases and J 4 bases, with 11 bases left between them. Per germline, CDR1 SGHTA and CDR2 FQGTGA. The CDR3 is made up of 13 amino acids. The CDR3 DNA is TGTGCCAGCAGTAACAGGGTGGCAGATACGCAGTATTTT. Protein product: CASSNRVADTQYF.

The chain carries TRBV9 and TRBJ1-2, with 8 bases fitting TRBD1. The V gene end was trimmed by 3 bases and the J gene end by 4 bases; junction bases not matched to a gene: 11. This CDR3 has 16 residues. Germline assignment: CDR1 SGDLS and CDR2 YYNGEE. DNA for the CDR3: TGTGCCAGCAGCGAGCCCCCAGGGGGCGCGAGCTATGGCTACACCTTC. Residues: CASSEPPGGASYGYTF. The full variable domain, with the rest looked up from reference TRBV9 and TRBJ1-2, is DSGVTQTPKHLITATGQRVTLRCSPRSGDLSVYWYQQSLDQGLQFLIQYYNGEERAKGNILERFSAQQFPDLHSELNLSSLELGDSALYFCASSEPPGGASYGYTFGSGTRLTVV.

The chain links TRBV27 to TRBJ1-5, with 7 bases matching TRBD1. V gave up 5 bases and J gave up 7 bases; unmatched junction bases: 11. Germline lookup yields CDR1 MNHEY and CDR2 SMNVEV (reference sequence). The CDR3 contains 15 residues. The CDR3 nucleotides read TGTGCCAGCAGTGCGCGACAGGGTTTGATACAGCCCCAGCATTTT. Its translation is CASSARQGLIQPQHF.

The sample holds a few counts of this clone. The chain recombines TRBV19 with TRBJ1-5; D is ambiguous. This CDR3 region has 15 residues. Germline-derived CDR1 and CDR2 are LNHDA and SQIVND (reference sequence). V lost 3 bases and J lost 0, with 9 bases in between. The CDR3 spells CASSMVHNSNQPQHF. In DNA form, the CDR3 reads TGTGCCAGTAGTATGGTCCACAATAGCAATCAGCCCCAGCATTTT. The full variable domain, in which reference TRBV19 and TRBJ1-5 provide the parts outside the CDR3, is DGGITQSPKYLFRKEGQNVTLSCEQNLNHDAMYWYRQDPGQGLRLIYYSQIVNDFQKGDIAEGYSVSREKKESFPLTVTSAQKNPTAFYLCASSMVHNSNQPQHFGDGTRLSIL.

The chain couples TRBV5-4 to TRBJ1-1, with 8 bases matching TRBD1. CDR3 length: 16 amino acids. The germline V gene encodes CDR1 SGHNT and CDR2 YYREEE (reference sequence). With V trimmed by 4 bases and J by 4 bases, 12 bases remained unmatched. The CDR3 here is CASSTITGGRSTEAFF. The CDR3 nucleotides read TGTGCCAGCAGCACAATTACAGGGGGTAGGAGCACTGAAGCTTTCTTT.

This chain connects TRBV15 to TRBJ1-5; no definite D call. V lost 1 base to trimming and J lost 7 bases, with 5 bases between them. The germline CDR1 and CDR2 sequences are LNHNV and YYDKDF (reference sequence). This CDR3 comprises 12 residues. Written as DNA, the CDR3 is TGTGCCACCAGCAGAGTCGAGCAGCCCCAGCATTTT. As protein: CATSRVEQPQHF.